These 14 T cell receptor beta chains share one sample of origin, sequenced in a study of response to subunit inactivated influenza vaccine. MiXCR was run by TCRdb on the RT-PCR reads, yielding one entry per CDR3 protein. This sample has hundreds of thousands of distinct CDR3 sequences, with 14% found just once. The source material was PBMCs from blood, sampled 14 to 15 days before vaccination. These receptor sequences come from a man aged 50 to 60 who received an inactivated influenza vaccine.

The CDR3 loop is CASSPVGGFQETQYF. The CDR3 DNA is TGTGCCAGCTCACCGGTCGGGGGTTTCCAAGAGACCCAGTACTTC. The rearrangement joins TRBV18 to TRBJ2-5, with D maybe TRBD2 (6 bases). From germline, CDR1 is KGHSH and CDR2 LQKENI. The CDR3 sequence is 15 residues long. The V and J ends lost 3 bases and 1 base respectively, with 12 bases between them.

The rearrangement links TRBV11-1 to TRBJ2-2, with 9 bases aligning to TRBD1. The V gene's germline CDR1 is SGHAT and CDR2 FQDESV (reference sequence). The trim removed 5 bases at V and 2 bases at J, leaving 12 bases unmatched. This CDR3 has 18 amino acids. The CDR3 region has the DNA TGTGCCAGCAGCGCGTTCCCGGACAGGGGCAAAAACACCGGGGAGCTGTTTTTT. Translated, it gives CASSAFPDRGKNTGELFF. Using reference TRBV11-1 and TRBJ2-2 for the parts outside the CDR3, the full variable domain is EAEVAQSPRYKITEKSQAVAFWCDPISGHATLYWYRQILGQGPELLVQFQDESVVDDSQLPKDRFSAERLKGVDSTLKIQPAELGDSAMYLCASSAFPDRGKNTGELFFGEGSRLTVL.

This clonotype came up many times. The rearrangement joins TRBV7-2 to TRBJ1-1, with D unresolved. CDR1 is SGHTA and CDR2 is FQGNSA in the germline V gene. Trimming removed 1 base at V and 1 base at J, with 10 bases between. The CDR3 is 15 residues long. The CDR3 nucleotides are TGTGCCAGCAGCTTAGTTTCCAGATCGAACACTGAAGCTTTCTTT. This sequence encodes CASSLVSRSNTEAFF.

This clonotype was seen at least ten times. This chain connects TRBV3-1 to TRBJ2-1; 9 nucleotides agree with TRBD1. CDR1 LGHDT and CDR2 YNNKEL come from the germline V gene (reference sequence). Losses at the gene ends were 4 bases for V and 9 bases for J; bases not matched to a gene: 7. The CDR3 runs 14 residues. Here the CDR3 reads CASSRGQGSGEQFF. The CDR3 DNA is TGTGCCAGCAGCCGTGGACAGGGGTCGGGTGAGCAGTTCTTC.

The chain carries TRBV7-9 and TRBJ2-7; TRBD2 aligns across 15 bases. J lost 6 bases, V lost 4 bases, and 7 bases had no gene match. Looked up from germline, CDR1 is SEHNR and CDR2 is FQNEAQ (reference sequence). There are 16 residues in the CDR3. The CDR3 DNA follows: TGTGCCAGCAGCTCCAGGACTAGCGGGGGGGCCGGCGAGCAGTACTTC. Protein sequence: CASSSRTSGGAGEQYF.

The gene calls are TRBV7-2 and TRBJ2-5; either TRBD1 or TRBD2 may fit D (5 bases each). Germline values: CDR1 SGHTA, CDR2 FQGNSA. The CDR3 sequence is 14 residues long. Trimming removed 4 bases at V and 2 bases at J, with 11 bases between. CDR3 nucleotides: TGTGCCAGCAGCTCGGAGTGGGGGCAAGAGACCCAGTACTTC. Translation gives CASSSEWGQETQYF.

In this sample, this clonotype turned up a few times. The chain recombines TRBV3-1 with TRBJ2-7; D not certain. The germline V gene encodes CDR1 LGHDT and CDR2 YNNKEL (reference sequence). This CDR3 spans 13 amino acids. The V end was cut by 3 bases, the J end by 0 bases, with 6 bases between. In DNA, the CDR3 is TGTGCCAGCAGCCAGCAGGTCTCCTACGAGCAGTACTTC. This encodes CASSQQVSYEQYF.

This clonotype was counted between two and nine times. This rearrangement joins TRBV29-1 to TRBJ2-7; TRBD1 matches at 10 bases. Germline lookup yields CDR1 SQVTM and CDR2 ANQGSEA. The CDR3 contains 13 residues. V lost 7 bases to trimming and J lost 7 bases; unmatched junction nucleotides: 10. CDR3: CSGAGTGDLEQYF. The DNA for the CDR3 is TGCAGCGGTGCCGGGACAGGGGACTTGGAGCAGTACTTC.

This chain links TRBV4-3 with TRBJ2-3; perhaps TRBD2 as D (6 bases). V lost 3 bases to trimming and J lost 3 bases, with 16 bases between them. The CDR3 is 16 amino acids. CDR1 is LGHNA and CDR2 is YSLEER in the germline V gene. The CDR3: CASSHRWGEITDTQYF. CDR3 DNA: TGCGCCAGCAGCCATCGTTGGGGGGAGATTACAGATACGCAGTATTTT.

This clonotype was detected a few times. The J gene is TRBJ2-3, the V gene TRBV7-2; 10 nucleotides align to TRBD2. CDR1 and CDR2 (germline): SGHTA, FQGNSA. V gave up 0 bases and J gave up 1 base; unmatched junction bases: 4. This CDR3 is built from 17 residues. The CDR3 nucleotides read TGTGCCAGCAGCTTAGCGCTCAGCGGGAGGGGCACAGATACGCAGTATTTT. Translated: CASSLALSGRGTDTQYF. The entire variable domain, with the rest obtained from reference TRBV7-2 and TRBJ2-3, is as follows: GAGVSQSPSNKVTEKGKDVELRCDPISGHTALYWYRQSLGQGLEFLIYFQGNSAPDKSGLPSDRFSAERTGGSVSTLTIQRTQQEDSAVYLCASSLALSGRGTDTQYFGPGTRLTVL.

This clonotype was recorded a few times. The V call is TRBV28, the J call TRBJ1-1; D ambiguous. The V end was cut by 5 bases, the J end by 5 bases, with 24 bases between. The CDR3 is 17 residues long. The germline V gene has CDR1 MDHEN and CDR2 SYDVKM. The CDR3 reads CASSEFAAITRLTEAFF. The CDR3, as DNA: TGTGCCAGCAGTGAATTTGCGGCAATAACTCGACTAACTGAAGCTTTCTTT.

The CDR3 nucleotides read TGTGCCAGCAGCTTAGTTGGCGTCAGGGGGCGGACTGAAGCTTTCTTT. The encoded protein is CASSLVGVRGRTEAFF. The genes are TRBV7-2 and TRBJ1-1; 8 bases map to TRBD1. The V and J ends lost 1 base and 5 bases, in that order; junction bases with no gene match: 9. The CDR3 consists of 16 residues. From germline, CDR1 is SGHTA and CDR2 FQGNSA.

This chain joins TRBV11-2 and TRBJ2-2; D is perhaps TRBD2 (6 bases). The CDR3 covers 15 residues. The V and J ends lost 3 bases and 5 bases respectively, with 13 bases between them. The germline V gene has CDR1 SGHAT and CDR2 FQNNGV. CDR3 DNA: TGTGCCAGCAGCTTGTACAGGCTAGCGACCGGGGAGCTGTTTTTT. Its translation: CASSLYRLATGELFF.

This clonotype showed up many times. The chain carries TRBV28 and TRBJ1-5; perhaps TRBD1 as D (6 bases). CDR1 is MDHEN and CDR2 is SYDVKM in the germline V gene. Trimming removed 4 bases from V and 6 bases from J, with 10 bases in between. The CDR3 length is 13 residues. CDR3 in amino acids: CASSWGRAQPQHF. The DNA for the CDR3 is TGTGCCAGCAGTTGGGGGCGGGCTCAGCCCCAGCATTTT. The complete variable domain, with remaining parts taken from reference TRBV28 and TRBJ1-5, reads DVKVTQSSRYLVKRTGEKVFLECVQDMDHENMFWYRQDPGLGLRLIYFSYDVKMKEKGDIPEGYSVSREKKERFSLILESASTNQTSMYLCASSWGRAQPQHFGDGTRLSIL.